The clone carrying this T cell receptor (beta chain) was detected ten times or more. Its specificity is unknown. The data originate from a study of CD8 T cells in ankylosing spondylitis. Study outcomes and limitations: Blood of patients with ankylosing spondylitis appeared to be characterized by a TCR beta motif of seven or eight highly homologous variants. Reportedly, disease-linked clones are significantly enriched in ankylosing spondylitis patients' matched synovial fluid. Several of the motif variants were reported before in synovial fluid and blood from reactive arthritis.

From the 5' RACE reads, TCRdb called clonotypes with MiXCR, one entry per CDR3 protein. The table lists about 140,000 distinct CDR3 sequences, 30% to 40% of them singletons. V gave up 0 bases and J gave up 6 bases; unmatched junction bases: 6. This CDR3 has 15 residues. Germline V gene data show CDR1 as MGHRA and CDR2 as YSYEKL. Sequencing used synovial fluid, either unsorted or a sorted T cell fraction (not recorded which). This receptor was obtained from a male donor with ankylosing spondylitis. The chain uses TRBV4-1 and TRBJ1-2; 8 nucleotides align to TRBD1. As DNA, the CDR3 is TGCGCCAGCAGCCAAGACCTCTCAGGGGGCAATGGCTACACCTTC. Translated: CASSQDLSGGNGYTF.